This T cell receptor beta chain came from a study of T cell responses to AZD1222 COVID-19 vaccine. In the study overall: Pooled together were second doses at about 4 or about 12 weeks.

Method: immunoSEQ multiplex PCR; TCRdb's copy keeps in-frame clones and lacks some. Of more than 60,000 clones listed, roughly 85% are singletons. Study-wide findings and caveats: Donor demographics were predominantly white British with a female majority; clonal diversity may be underestimated. As reported, nearly half of all spike-specific TCRs target variant regions that are unmutated. Two AZD1222 administrations were followed by greater Spike-specific TCR breadth and depth.

In its sample, this clone was seen a few times. Its antigen is not known. Germline lookup yields CDR1 SGHNT and CDR2 YYREEE (reference sequence). The length of the CDR3 is 16 residues. Trimming took 4 bases from V and 5 from J; bases not matched to a gene: 5. The chain links TRBV5-4 to TRBJ1-6; TRBD1 aligns across 11 bases. The clonotype comes from an adult in good health. The input for sequencing was peripheral blood, taken on day 0 of AZD1222 vaccination. The CDR3 here is CASSPGTGGHNSPLHF. The CDR3 DNA sequence: TGTGCCAGCAGCCCTGGGACAGGGGGTCATAATTCACCCCTCCACTTT.